This T cell receptor beta chain originates from a study of T cell changes during pregnancy in multiple sclerosis. Germline V gene sequence: CDR1 SGHVS, CDR2 FQNEAQ. Trimming removed 1 base from V and 5 bases from J, with 11 bases in between. The CDR3 is 14 amino acids. Libraries were prepared by immunoSEQ multiplex PCR; TCRdb keeps only in-frame clonotypes and omits some of them. This sample yields about 50,000 clones, of which more than 85% are seen a single time; roughly 9.1% belongs to the top ten. The input for sequencing was CD8+ T cells from peripheral blood mononuclear cells, taken after pregnancy. The V gene is TRBV7-8, the J gene TRBJ1-2; D is ambiguous. The receptor was derived from a female donor with multiple sclerosis, enrolled in a pregnancy study. The CDR3, as DNA: TGTGCCAGCAGCTTAGTTGGGAGGTCGTATGGCTACACCTTC. Translating gives CASSLVGRSYGYTF.